Below are 8 T cell receptor beta chains sequenced from a single sample in a study of cytomegalovirus exposure and HLA in healthy donors. With 60 Vbeta and 13 Jbeta primers, the PCR was carried out. Profiling relied on immunoSEQ multiplex PCR, and the TCRdb table lists in-frame clones only, not all of them. The sample includes 60,000 to 75,000 clones, less than 80% of them seen just once. Sequencing was done on a sample of PBMCs. Source of these receptors: a woman between 45 and 60 years old in good health and CMV-seronegative.

The chain recombines TRBV28 with TRBJ2-3; 12 bases line up with TRBD2. There are 15 residues in the CDR3. Germline V lookup: CDR1 MDHEN, CDR2 SYDVKM. V lost 5 bases and J lost 2; bases outside the gene matches: 2. The CDR3 loop reads CASSLAGGPTDTQYF. The DNA for the CDR3 is TGTGCCAGCAGTCTAGCGGGAGGGCCCACAGATACGCAGTATTTT.

The rearrangement joins TRBV10-3 to TRBJ1-1; D is possibly TRBD1 (6 bases). This CDR3 region has 11 residues. CDR1 and CDR2 (germline): ENHRY, SYGVKD. The V and J ends lost 8 bases and 8 bases respectively, with 12 bases between them. The CDR3 protein is CAIGRTEEAFF. The CDR3 DNA reads as TGTGCCATCGGAAGGACAGAAGAAGCTTTCTTT.

This clone came up once. The chain combines TRBV18 with TRBJ2-3; 14 nucleotides match TRBD2. Unmatched junction bases numbered 2, after V lost 1 base and J lost 2 bases. The CDR3 totals 17 residues. Looked up from germline, CDR1 is KGHSH and CDR2 is LQKENI. Written as DNA, the CDR3 is TGTGCCAGCTCACCACGACTAGCGGGAGGGTCCACAGATACGCAGTATTTT. Translating it yields CASSPRLAGGSTDTQYF.

The CDR3 reads CASSFGVGGRGTQYF. CDR3 sequence (DNA): TGTGCCAGCAGCTTCGGGGTAGGGGGCAGAGGGACCCAGTACTTC. V usage is TRBV7-2 and J usage is TRBJ2-5, with 7 bases identical to TRBD1. The CDR3 extends over 15 amino acids. Unmatched junction bases numbered 11, after V lost 3 bases and J lost 7 bases. The germline gives CDR1 SGHTA, CDR2 FQGNSA.

J is TRBJ2-7 and V is TRBV10-2; 7 positions match TRBD1. This CDR3 region has 14 residues. CDR1 WSHSY and CDR2 SAAADI come from the germline V gene. Trimming removed 7 bases from V and 3 bases from J; junction bases left unmatched: 9. CDR3 sequence reads: CASTLSGQNYEQYF. CDR3 nucleotide sequence: TGCGCCAGCACTCTATCGGGACAGAACTACGAGCAGTACTTC.

J is TRBJ2-5 and V is TRBV30, with 13 bases matching TRBD2. The closer fit of TRBJ2-7 to the DNA end suggests the J call may be wrong. The CDR3 contains 15 residues. Germline V gene lookup returns CDR1 GTSNPN and CDR2 SVGIG (reference sequence). DNA of the CDR3: TGTGCCTGGAGTGTAGGGACTAGCGGGATCTACGAGCAGTACTTC. Its translation is CAWSVGTSGIYEQYF.

The table lists this clone with a few counts. The chain employs TRBV6-5 and TRBJ2-7; D remains unclear. CDR3 length: 14 amino acids. Between the trimmed V and J ends, which lost 2 bases and 6 bases, there was a span of 14 bases. CDR1 MNHEY and CDR2 SVGAGI come from the germline V gene. The CDR3 is CASSYRLVNGEQYF. The CDR3 region has the DNA TGTGCCAGCAGTTACCGGCTAGTTAACGGCGAGCAGTACTTC.

The V gene is TRBV15, the J gene TRBJ2-2; 7 nucleotides align to TRBD2. Germline CDR1 and CDR2: LNHNV and YYDKDF (reference sequence). The CDR3 totals 14 residues. The V segment lost 0 bases and the J segment 8 bases; nucleotides outside the gene matches: 3. This CDR3 is CATSRDRGVGELFF. The CDR3 nucleotides are TGTGCCACCAGCAGAGATCGGGGGGTGGGGGAGCTGTTTTTT. Based on the CDR3 plus reference TRBV15 and TRBJ2-2, the full variable domain is DAMVIQNPRYQVTQFGKPVTLSCSQTLNHNVMYWYQQKSSQAPKLLFHYYDKDFNNEADTPDNFQSRRPNTSFCFLDIRSPGLGDTAMYLCATSRDRGVGELFFGEGSRLTVL.